This entry describes one T cell receptor (beta chain). The CDR3 totals 14 residues. Germline V CDR1 and CDR2: KGHSH, LQKENI. Between the trimmed V and J ends, which lost 0 bases and 4 bases, there was a span of 8 bases. Per the original data handling: Estimates of nucleated cell counts were drawn from the amplification of reference gene primers. Profiled with immunoSEQ multiplex PCR; TCRdb holds only in-frame clones, not every one. V and J calls and clone size come straight from that table; D and trimming were deduced from the DNA. The table records around 89,000 clones, roughly 88% of them present only once. This sample was included in a study of blood T cell repertoires in COVID-19.

The TCR was taken from a man aged 60 to 75 with acute or convalescent COVID-19. This chain links TRBV18 with TRBJ2-3; D uncertain. The sample comprised peripheral blood. The DNA of the CDR3 is TGTGCCAGCTCACCACCGGCTAGGCCAGATACGCAGTATTTT. Protein: CASSPPARPDTQYF.